This record looks at one T cell receptor (beta chain) sequence and its context. The antigen remains undetermined. The CDR3 totals 19 residues. CDR1 and CDR2 from the germline V gene are MNHEY and SMNVEV (reference sequence). V lost 8 bases, J lost 1 base, and 20 bases stayed unmatched. Produced via immunoSEQ multiplex PCR; TCRdb's table is partial and in-frame only. The top ten clones hold 35% to 55% of a sample with roughly 100,000 clones, approximately 89% of them seen once. The sample is drawn from a study of T cell responses to AZD1222 COVID-19 vaccine. Study-level points and caveats: Clonal diversity was possibly underestimated, and white British individuals and females predominated among donors. Samples come after the peak T cell response, not at day 14. Unmutated regions of variants are reportedly targeted by nearly half of spike-specific TCRs. Baseline seropositivity characterized only a handful of AZD1222 recipients.

Sample: peripheral blood, taken 28 days after the second AZD1222 dose. The chain uses TRBV27 and TRBJ1-2; 9 nucleotides match TRBD1. The receptor's source is an adult who received the AZD1222 COVID-19 vaccine. DNA of the CDR3: TGTGCCAGCTGCTTCCGCAGCGTACAGGGGGCGCGTCATAACTATGGCTACACCTTC. This gives the protein CASCFRSVQGARHNYGYTF.